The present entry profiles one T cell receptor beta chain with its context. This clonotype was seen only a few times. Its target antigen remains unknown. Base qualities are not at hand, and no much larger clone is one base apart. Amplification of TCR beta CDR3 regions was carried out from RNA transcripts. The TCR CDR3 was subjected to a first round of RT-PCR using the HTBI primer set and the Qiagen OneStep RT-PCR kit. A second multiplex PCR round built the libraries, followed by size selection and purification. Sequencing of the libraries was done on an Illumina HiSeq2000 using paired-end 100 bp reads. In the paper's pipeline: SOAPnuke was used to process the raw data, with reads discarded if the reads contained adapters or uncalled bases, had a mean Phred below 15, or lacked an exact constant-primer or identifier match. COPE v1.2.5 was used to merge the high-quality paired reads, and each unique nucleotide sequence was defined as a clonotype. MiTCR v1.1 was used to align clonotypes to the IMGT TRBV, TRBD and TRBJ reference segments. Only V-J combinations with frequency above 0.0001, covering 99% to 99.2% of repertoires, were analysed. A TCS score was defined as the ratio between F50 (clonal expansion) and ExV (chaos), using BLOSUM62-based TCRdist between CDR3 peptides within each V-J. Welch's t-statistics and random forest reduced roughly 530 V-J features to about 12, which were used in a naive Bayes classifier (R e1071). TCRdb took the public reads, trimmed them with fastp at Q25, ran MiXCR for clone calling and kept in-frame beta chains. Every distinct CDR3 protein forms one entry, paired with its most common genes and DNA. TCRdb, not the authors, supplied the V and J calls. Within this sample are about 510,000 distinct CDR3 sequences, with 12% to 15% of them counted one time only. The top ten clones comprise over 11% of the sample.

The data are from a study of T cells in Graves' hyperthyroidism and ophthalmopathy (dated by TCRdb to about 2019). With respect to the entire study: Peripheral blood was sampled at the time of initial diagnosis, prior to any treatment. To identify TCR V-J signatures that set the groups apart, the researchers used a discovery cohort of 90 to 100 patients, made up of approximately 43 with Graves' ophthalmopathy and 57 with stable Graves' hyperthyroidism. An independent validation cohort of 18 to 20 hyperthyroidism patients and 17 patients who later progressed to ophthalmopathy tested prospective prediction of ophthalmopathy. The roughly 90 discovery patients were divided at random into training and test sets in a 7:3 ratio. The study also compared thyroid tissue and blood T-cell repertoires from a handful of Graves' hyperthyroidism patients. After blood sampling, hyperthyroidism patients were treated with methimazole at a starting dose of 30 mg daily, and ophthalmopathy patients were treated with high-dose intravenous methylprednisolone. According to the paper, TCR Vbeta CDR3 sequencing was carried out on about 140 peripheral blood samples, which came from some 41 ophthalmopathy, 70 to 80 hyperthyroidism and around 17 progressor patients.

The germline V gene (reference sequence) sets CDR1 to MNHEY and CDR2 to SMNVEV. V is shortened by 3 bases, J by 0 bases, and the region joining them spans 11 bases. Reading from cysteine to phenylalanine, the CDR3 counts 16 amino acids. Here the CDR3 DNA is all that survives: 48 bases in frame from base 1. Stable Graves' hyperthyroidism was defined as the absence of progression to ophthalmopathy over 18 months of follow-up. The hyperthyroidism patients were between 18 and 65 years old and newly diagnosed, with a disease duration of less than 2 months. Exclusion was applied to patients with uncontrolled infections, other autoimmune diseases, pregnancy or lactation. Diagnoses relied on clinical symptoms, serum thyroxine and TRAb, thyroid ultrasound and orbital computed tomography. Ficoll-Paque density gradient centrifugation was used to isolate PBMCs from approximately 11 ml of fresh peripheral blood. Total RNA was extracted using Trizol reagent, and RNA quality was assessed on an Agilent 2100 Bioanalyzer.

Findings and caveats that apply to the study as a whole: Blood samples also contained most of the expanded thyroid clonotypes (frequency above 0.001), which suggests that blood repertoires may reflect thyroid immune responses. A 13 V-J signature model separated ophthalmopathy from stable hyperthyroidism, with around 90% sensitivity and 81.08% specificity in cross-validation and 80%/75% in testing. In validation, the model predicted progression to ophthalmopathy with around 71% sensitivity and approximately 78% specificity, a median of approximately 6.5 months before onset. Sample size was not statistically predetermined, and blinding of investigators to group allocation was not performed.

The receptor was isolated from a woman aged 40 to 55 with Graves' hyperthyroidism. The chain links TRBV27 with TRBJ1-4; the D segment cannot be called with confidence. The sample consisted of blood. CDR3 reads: CASSLTPASTNEKLFF. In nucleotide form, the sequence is TGTGCCAGCAGTTTGACACCCGCTTCAACTAATGAAAAACTGTTTTTT.